These 30 T cell receptor beta chains share one sample of origin, sequenced in a study of human T cells and chemical hapten exposure. MiXCR, run by TCRdb on the RACE reads, gives a single entry per CDR3 protein. The data hold 62,000 or so distinct CDR3 sequences, with roughly 11% observed a single time. Time point in this sample: patch test 3, about 24 weeks after DPC sensitization. The treatment is: therapeutic diphenylcyclopropenone sensitization with weekly scalp DPC. The sample consisted of whole blood, taken in connection with sensitization to the hapten diphenylcyclopropenone (DPC). The receptors shown here come from a woman aged 25 to 39 with alopecia areata. Some clones in this sample may be carry-over from other donors' samples.

This chain connects TRBV6-2 or TRBV6-3 to TRBJ2-2, with 8 bases lining up with TRBD2. After removal of 6 bases from V and 1 base from J, the junction contained 7 bases not matched to a gene. The length of the CDR3 is 16 residues. The germline CDR1 and CDR2 sequences are MNHEY and SVGEGT. The CDR3 coding sequence is TGTGCCAGCAGAAGCCAACTAGCGGTGAACACCGGGGAGCTGTTTTTT. The encoded protein is CASRSQLAVNTGELFF.

J is TRBJ1-5 and V is TRBV12-3 or TRBV12-4; the D gene is possibly TRBD1 (5 bases). V was shortened by 3 bases and J by 4 bases, with 10 bases between the two germline ends. The CDR3 totals 14 residues. The CDR3 DNA reads as TGTGCCAGCAGTTTTGGGACCTTAAATCAGCCCCAGCATTTT. It is translated as CASSFGTLNQPQHF.

The genes are TRBV12-3 or TRBV12-4 and TRBJ2-3; possibly TRBD2 for D (5 bases). The CDR3 runs to 13 residues. The V gene lost 7 bases and the J gene lost 4 bases, with 12 bases spanning the gap. The CDR3 here is CASNPSFADTQYF. The CDR3 nucleotides are TGTGCCAGCAATCCTAGCTTCGCAGATACGCAGTATTTT.

This clonotype was observed many times. The chain has TRBV5-6 and TRBJ1-5; TRBD1 might be the D (5 bases). Looked up from germline, CDR1 is SGHDT and CDR2 is YYEEEE. The V end was cut by 1 base, the J end by 4 bases, with 15 bases between. The CDR3 totals 16 residues. Here the CDR3 reads CASSLNGGTRNQPQHF. CDR3 nucleotide sequence: TGTGCCAGCAGCTTGAATGGGGGAACGAGAAATCAGCCCCAGCATTTT.

This clonotype has a handful of counts. The gene calls are TRBV27 and TRBJ1-5; D gene uncertain. Per germline, CDR1 MNHEY and CDR2 SMNVEV (reference sequence). V lost 4 bases, J lost 2 bases, and 15 bases lay in between. CDR3 length: 16 residues. CDR3 region: CASSSLGRTGNQPQHF. CDR3 in DNA: TGTGCCAGCAGTTCCCTGGGCCGCACGGGCAATCAGCCCCAGCATTTT.

The chain links TRBV29-1 to TRBJ1-1, with a weak D call TRBD1 (6 bases). Looked up from germline, CDR1 is SQVTM and CDR2 is ANQGSEA. V dropped 2 bases and J dropped 5 bases, with 12 bases sitting between them. The CDR3 contains 13 residues. The CDR3 protein is CSVELGGWTEAFF. Here the CDR3 DNA reads TGCAGCGTTGAATTGGGGGGCTGGACTGAAGCTTTCTTT.

The V gene is TRBV3-1, the J gene TRBJ2-1, with 10 bases matching TRBD2. V lost 0 bases and J lost 8; bases outside the gene matches: 7. The length of the CDR3 is 16 residues. CDR1 is LGHDT, CDR2 YNNKEL, per germline (reference sequence). CDR3 in amino acids: CASSQELAGVFDEQFF. Written as DNA, the CDR3 is TGTGCCAGCAGCCAAGAGCTAGCGGGAGTATTCGATGAGCAGTTCTTC.

This clonotype was counted between two and nine times. The rearrangement joins TRBV12-3 or TRBV12-4 to TRBJ2-1; D uncertain. CDR3 length: 12 amino acids. The germline V and J ends were trimmed by 6 bases and 3 bases, with 6 bases remaining between them. CDR3 in amino acids: CASSPDYNEQFF. The DNA for the CDR3 is TGTGCCAGCAGCCCAGACTACAATGAGCAGTTCTTC.

The chain employs TRBV6-1 and TRBJ2-7; 10 bases line up with TRBD1. Trimming at V came to 7 bases and at J to 3 bases, leaving 9 bases not matched to a gene. The CDR3 has 15 amino acids. Germline CDR1 MNHNS, CDR2 SASEGT. The DNA of the CDR3 is TGTGCCAGCAACGCGGGACAGGGGTCGAACTACGAGCAGTACTTC. It translates to CASNAGQGSNYEQYF.

This chain uses TRBV6-5 with TRBJ2-5, with D possibly matching TRBD2 (5 bases). Germline CDR1 reads MNHEY; CDR2 reads SVGAGI. CDR3 size: 14 residues. Trimming took off 4 bases at V and 9 bases at J, with 18 bases between the two ends. The CDR3 spells CASSSPGSPQAQYF. For the CDR3, the DNA is TGTGCCAGCAGTTCCCCGGGGAGCCCGCAGGCCCAGTACTTC.

This clonotype was observed a few times. The chain recombines TRBV7-8 with TRBJ1-2; TRBD1 aligns across 7 bases. CDR3 length equals 16 residues. Trimming removed 6 bases from V and 0 bases from J; junction bases left unmatched: 10. The germline V gene encodes CDR1 SGHVS and CDR2 FQNEAQ. The CDR3 DNA sequence: TGTGCCAGCAGAAGTGACAGGGATCTGGCTAACTATGGCTACACCTTC. Translation: CASRSDRDLANYGYTF.

This clonotype was observed at least ten times. The DNA for the CDR3 is TGTGCCAGCAGTTACGGAAACAGGGTCAATTCACCCCTCCACTTT. Protein product: CASSYGNRVNSPLHF. The V call is TRBV6-5, the J call TRBJ1-6; D might be TRBD1 (6 bases). Germline CDR1 is MNHEY and CDR2 is SVGAGI. Trimming left V 2 bases short and J 7 bases short, with 12 bases between. The CDR3 is made up of 15 amino acids.

This clonotype has a count of ten or more. The V gene is TRBV29-1, the J gene TRBJ1-1; D is undetermined. The CDR3 covers 14 residues. Trimming took 1 base from V and 1 from J, leaving 10 bases between them. The germline V gene has CDR1 SQVTM and CDR2 ANQGSEA. As DNA, the CDR3 is TGCAGCGTTGAAGGGCAGCGCAAGAACACTGAAGCTTTCTTT. The encoded protein is CSVEGQRKNTEAFF.

This clonotype appeared a few times. The chain is built from TRBV20-1 and TRBJ2-2; D is perhaps TRBD1 (5 bases). The germline gives CDR1 DFQATT, CDR2 SNEGSKA (reference sequence). The CDR3 extends over 12 amino acids. With 3 bases removed from V and 8 bases from J, the gap between germline ends came to 10 bases. This CDR3 reads CSASPGFGELFF. The CDR3 nucleotides read TGCAGTGCTAGCCCAGGGTTTGGGGAGCTGTTTTTT.

This chain links TRBV28 with TRBJ2-7, with 9 positions matching TRBD2. This CDR3 spans 17 amino acids. Per germline, CDR1 MDHEN and CDR2 SYDVKM. Trimming at V came to 4 bases and at J to 7 bases, leaving 17 bases not matched to a gene. The CDR3, as DNA: TGTGCCAGCAGTTCCCTAAATATACTCGGGCTAGCGGGAGAGCAGTACTTC. Translated, it gives CASSSLNILGLAGEQYF.

The CDR3 sequence is CASSVGALNTEAFF. The CDR3 DNA is TGTGCCAGCAGCGTCGGGGCCTTGAACACTGAAGCTTTCTTT. V gene TRBV9 combines with J gene TRBJ1-1; a weak D match, TRBD1 (5 bases). Germline V gene lookup returns CDR1 SGDLS and CDR2 YYNGEE. The CDR3 spans 14 residues. With 2 bases removed from V and 0 bases from J, the gap between germline ends came to 8 bases. Together with reference TRBV9 and TRBJ1-1, the CDR3 gives the full variable domain: DSGVTQTPKHLITATGQRVTLRCSPRSGDLSVYWYQQSLDQGLQFLIQYYNGEERAKGNILERFSAQQFPDLHSELNLSSLELGDSALYFCASSVGALNTEAFFGQGTRLTVV.

This clonotype was recorded a few times. The chain joins TRBV5-1 to TRBJ2-7, with 10 nucleotides matching TRBD1. The V and J ends lost 0 bases and 2 bases, in that order; junction bases with no gene match: 8. The CDR3 contains 17 residues. CDR1 is SGHRS, CDR2 YFSETQ, per germline. The CDR3 spells CASSLVPSGQGPYEQYF. Here the CDR3 DNA reads TGCGCCAGCAGCTTGGTCCCCTCGGGACAGGGGCCCTACGAGCAGTACTTC.

This clonotype was detected many times. The chain is built from TRBV18 and TRBJ2-7; D ambiguous. The V gene's germline CDR1 is KGHSH and CDR2 LQKENI. V lost 1 base and J lost 2, with 6 bases in between. CDR3 size: 13 residues. CDR3 sequence (DNA): TGTGCCAGCTCACCACGTCAGGCCTACGAGCAGTACTTC. Its translation: CASSPRQAYEQYF.

This clonotype was seen repeatedly, ten times or more. This chain connects TRBV6-2 or TRBV6-3 to TRBJ2-4; a possible D gene is TRBD2 (5 bases). The CDR3 runs 14 residues. V dropped 6 bases and J dropped 4 bases, with 13 bases sitting between them. CDR1 is MNHEY, CDR2 SVGEGT, per germline. The CDR3 loop is CASSTGNSKNIQYF. In nucleotides, the CDR3 is TGTGCCAGCAGCACGGGGAATTCAAAAAACATTCAGTACTTC.

This clonotype was seen only a few times. The chain joins TRBV24-1 to TRBJ2-1; 9 nucleotides agree with TRBD1. CDR1 is KGHDR and CDR2 is SFDVKD in the germline V gene. The CDR3 is made up of 18 amino acids. Losses at the gene ends were 3 bases for V and 0 bases for J; bases not matched to a gene: 8. CDR3 DNA: TGTGCCACCAGTGATCCCGGGACAGGGCGAACCTCCTACAATGAGCAGTTCTTC. This translates into CATSDPGTGRTSYNEQFF.

This clonotype was seen only a few times. The J gene is TRBJ1-5, the V gene TRBV10-3; D gene unclear. The V end lost 5 bases, the J end lost 7 bases, and 15 bases lay between the germline ends. The CDR3 totals 14 residues. Germline loops: CDR1 ENHRY, CDR2 SYGVKD. The DNA for the CDR3 is TGTGCCATCAGTTCCGGGCGGGAGGTGCAGCCCCAGCATTTT. Translated, it gives CAISSGREVQPQHF.

This clonotype was counted a few times. The V call is TRBV12-3 or TRBV12-4, the J call TRBJ1-2, with TRBD1 matching 7 bases. V lost 10 bases to trimming and J lost 1 base; unmatched junction nucleotides: 18. This CDR3 contains 17 residues. The CDR3 reads CATKIGKRNRGNYGYTF. CDR3 sequence (DNA): TGTGCCACCAAGATCGGCAAGAGAAACAGGGGTAACTATGGCTACACCTTC.

This chain links TRBV7-9 with TRBJ2-3; the match to TRBD2 covers 8 bases. J was trimmed by 0 bases and V by 5 bases; bases with no gene match: 13. The CDR3 is 18 amino acids. Looked up from germline, CDR1 is SEHNR and CDR2 is FQNEAQ (reference sequence). The CDR3 sequence: CASSRISGSGTSTDTQYF. CDR3 DNA: TGTGCCAGCAGCCGTATAAGCGGGAGCGGGACAAGCACAGATACGCAGTATTTT.

V gene TRBV29-1 combines with J gene TRBJ2-3; possible D gene TRBD2, 7 bases. Trimming left V 3 bases short and J 4 bases short, with 14 bases between. This CDR3 comprises 14 residues. Germline values: CDR1 SQVTM, CDR2 ANQGSEA. The CDR3 loop is CSVEWGGLPDTQYF. For the CDR3, the DNA is TGCAGCGTTGAGTGGGGGGGCCTCCCAGATACGCAGTATTTT.

The V gene is TRBV20-1, the J gene TRBJ1-4; tentative D call: TRBD1 (5 bases). Germline values: CDR1 DFQATT, CDR2 SNEGSKA (reference sequence). The CDR3 has 15 amino acids. Trimming stripped 3 bases from V and 0 bases from J, with 11 bases between. This CDR3 is CSARGTGATNEKLFF. In DNA form, the CDR3 reads TGCAGTGCTAGGGGTACAGGTGCAACTAATGAAAAACTGTTTTTT.

This clonotype was counted a few times. This sequence joins TRBV20-1 and TRBJ1-1; D may be TRBD1 (5 bases). Trimming removed 1 base at V and 4 bases at J, with 13 bases between. The CDR3 runs to 14 residues. The germline V gene has CDR1 DFQATT and CDR2 SNEGSKA (reference sequence). The CDR3 sequence is CSARAVIGGTEAFF. The CDR3 coding sequence is TGCAGTGCTAGAGCGGTTATTGGGGGCACTGAAGCTTTCTTT.

This clonotype has at least ten counts. The chain employs TRBV6-5 and TRBJ1-6; 7 bases match TRBD1. Per germline, CDR1 MNHEY and CDR2 SVGAGI. The CDR3 spans 17 residues. Trimming removed 0 bases from V and 2 bases from J; junction bases left unmatched: 4. Here the CDR3 reads CASSYSRGLAYNSPLHF. DNA for the CDR3: TGTGCCAGCAGTTACTCGAGGGGGCTGGCCTATAATTCACCCCTCCACTTT.

The V gene is TRBV20-1, the J gene TRBJ2-2, with D uncertain. With 2 bases removed from V and 5 bases from J, the gap between germline ends came to 12 bases. This CDR3 comprises 14 residues. Per germline, CDR1 DFQATT and CDR2 SNEGSKA (reference sequence). Here the CDR3 reads CSARLDSLTGELFF. Written as DNA, the CDR3 is TGCAGTGCTAGACTTGACTCCCTGACCGGGGAGCTGTTTTTT.

The genes are TRBV18 and TRBJ2-7; D gene unclear. Germline-derived CDR1 and CDR2 are KGHSH and LQKENI. The CDR3 spans 13 residues. Trimming took 3 bases from V and 1 from J, leaving 7 bases between them. For the CDR3, the DNA is TGTGCCAGCTCACCTGGAGCGTCCTACGAGCAGTACTTC. Translated: CASSPGASYEQYF.

The chain combines TRBV6-2 or TRBV6-3 with TRBJ2-1; TRBD2 aligns across 10 bases. After removal of 0 bases from V and 4 bases from J, the junction contained 6 bases not matched to a gene. This CDR3 is 17 amino acids long. Germline CDR1 and CDR2: MNHEY and SVGEGT. CDR3 nucleotides: TGTGCCAGCAGTTACTCCGGGCTAGCGGGAGTGTACAATGAGCAGTTCTTC. Its protein product is CASSYSGLAGVYNEQFF.